A selection of T cell receptor beta chains follows, all from one sample in a study of CD8 T cells in Susac syndrome. TCRdb analysed the immunoSEQ multiplex PCR reads with MiXCR anew, one entry per CDR3 protein. The sample gives 150,000 to 200,000 distinct CDR3 sequences, roughly 90% of which show up once; approximately 0.09% is in the top ten. Sequenced sample: CD4+ T cells from PBMCs. The source is a human donor with Susac syndrome. Each CDR3 is given with its conserved first and last residue. Fields, in order: D gene, V gene, clone size, J gene, CDR3 length, CDR3 DNA, CDR3 protein. The D gene is left open where the match is weak. The size field is filled for only some rows; it gives once, few, many or a size class.

d_gene: .
v_gene: TRBV20-1
abundance: .
j_gene: TRBJ2-7
len: 14
CDR3nt: TGCAGTGCTACCCTGGGGACGGGATCCTACGAGCAGTACTTC
CDR3aa: CSATLGTGSYEQYF

d_gene: TRBD1
v_gene: TRBV4-1
abundance: .
j_gene: TRBJ1-5
len: 16
CDR3nt: TGCGCCAGCAGCCCCTGGACAGGGAAAAATAATCAGCCCCAGCATTTT
CDR3aa: CASSPWTGKNNQPQHF

d_gene: .
v_gene: TRBV28
abundance: once
j_gene: TRBJ2-7
len: 12
CDR3nt: TGTGCCAGCAGTCCCTCTTTTAGGGCTCAGTACTTC
CDR3aa: CASSPSFRAQYF

d_gene: TRBD2
v_gene: TRBV9
abundance: .
j_gene: TRBJ2-1
len: 17
CDR3nt: TGTGCCAGCAGCGTAGCGCCTAGCGGGAGATTCGGGAATGAGCAGTTCTTC
CDR3aa: CASSVAPSGRFGNEQFF

d_gene: TRBD2
v_gene: TRBV7-9
abundance: .
j_gene: TRBJ2-3
len: 15
CDR3nt: TGTGCCAGCAGCTTACTAGCGGGATTCACAGATACGCAGTATTTT
CDR3aa: CASSLLAGFTDTQYF

d_gene: TRBD2
v_gene: TRBV3-1
abundance: .
j_gene: TRBJ2-1
len: 12
CDR3nt: TGTGCCAGCAGCCAAGCGGGGGGGCTGGGGTTCTTC
CDR3aa: CASSQAGGLGFF

d_gene: .
v_gene: TRBV29-1
abundance: .
j_gene: TRBJ1-1
len: 14
CDR3nt: TGCAGCGCCACCAGTGGTTGGGGGGGAACTGAAGCTTTCTTT
CDR3aa: CSATSGWGGTEAFF

d_gene: .
v_gene: TRBV6-4
abundance: .
j_gene: TRBJ2-5
len: 12
CDR3nt: TGTGCCAGCAGCGGCAGGGTGGAGACCCAGTACTTC
CDR3aa: CASSGRVETQYF

d_gene: .
v_gene: TRBV7-3
abundance: .
j_gene: TRBJ1-2
len: 14
CDR3nt: TGTGCCAGCAGCTTAACGAGCCAGGGCGGTGGCTACACCTTC
CDR3aa: CASSLTSQGGGYTF

d_gene: TRBD2
v_gene: TRBV4-1
abundance: .
j_gene: TRBJ2-1
len: 15
CDR3nt: TGCGCCAGCAGATACCTCGGGACGGGGGGCAATGAGCAGTTCTTC
CDR3aa: CASRYLGTGGNEQFF

d_gene: TRBD2
v_gene: TRBV7-3
abundance: .
j_gene: TRBJ2-5
len: 15
CDR3nt: TGTGCCAGCAGACTGGGACTAGCAGGGGGAGAGACCCAGTACTTC
CDR3aa: CASRLGLAGGETQYF

d_gene: TRBD1
v_gene: TRBV5-6
abundance: .
j_gene: TRBJ1-2
len: 15
CDR3nt: TGTGCCAGCAGAAGGGGGCAGGGGGGGCCTTATGGCTACACCTTC
CDR3aa: CASRRGQGGPYGYTF

d_gene: TRBD2
v_gene: TRBV2
abundance: .
j_gene: TRBJ2-3
len: 17
CDR3nt: TGTGCCAGCAGTAGAGACAGGACTAGCGGGAGCACAGATACGCAGTATTTT
CDR3aa: CASSRDRTSGSTDTQYF

d_gene: TRBD1
v_gene: TRBV2
abundance: .
j_gene: TRBJ2-1
len: 16
CDR3nt: TGTGCCAGCAGACACAGCTTACAGGGGACGAACAATGAGCAGTTCTTC
CDR3aa: CASRHSLQGTNNEQFF

d_gene: .
v_gene: TRBV11-2
abundance: .
j_gene: TRBJ2-1
len: 11
CDR3nt: TGTGCCAGCAGCCAGTCGGATGAGCAGTTCTTC
CDR3aa: CASSQSDEQFF

d_gene: .
v_gene: TRBV18
abundance: .
j_gene: TRBJ2-7
len: 14
CDR3nt: TGTGCCGGCTCCCCCGTTTTTGGCGCCTACGAGCAGTACTTC
CDR3aa: CAGSPVFGAYEQYF

d_gene: .
v_gene: TRBV7-3
abundance: .
j_gene: TRBJ2-5
len: 14
CDR3nt: TGTGCCAGCAGCTTAAATAGGGTCGGGGAGACCCAGTACTTC
CDR3aa: CASSLNRVGETQYF

d_gene: .
v_gene: TRBV5-1
abundance: .
j_gene: TRBJ2-7
len: 16
CDR3nt: TGCGCCAGCAGCCCCAGGTCCGTGGATAGCTCCTACGAGCAGTACTTC
CDR3aa: CASSPRSVDSSYEQYF

d_gene: .
v_gene: TRBV12-5
abundance: .
j_gene: TRBJ1-5
len: 13
CDR3nt: TGTGCTAGTGGTTTTGGAGGCAATCAGCCCCAGCATTTT
CDR3aa: CASGFGGNQPQHF

d_gene: TRBD2
v_gene: TRBV2
abundance: .
j_gene: TRBJ2-1
len: 15
CDR3nt: TGTGCCAGCAGTGAAGAGGCTAGCGGGTACAATGAGCAGTTCTTC
CDR3aa: CASSEEASGYNEQFF

d_gene: .
v_gene: TRBV7-9
abundance: .
j_gene: TRBJ1-2
len: 15
CDR3nt: TGTGCCAGCAGCTTAGTATCCCCCCCACCCCATGGCTACACCTTC
CDR3aa: CASSLVSPPPHGYTF

d_gene: .
v_gene: TRBV29-1
abundance: .
j_gene: TRBJ1-1
len: 13
CDR3nt: TGCAGCGTTTGCCGGACTCAGAACACTGAAGCTTTCTTT
CDR3aa: CSVCRTQNTEAFF

d_gene: .
v_gene: TRBV15
abundance: .
j_gene: TRBJ1-2
len: 12
CDR3nt: TGTGCCACCAGCCCAGCGGACTATGGCTACACCTTC
CDR3aa: CATSPADYGYTF

d_gene: .
v_gene: TRBV25-1
abundance: .
j_gene: TRBJ1-5
len: 15
CDR3nt: TGTGCCAGCAGTGAGGCCGGACACCCTAATCAGCCCCAGCATTTT
CDR3aa: CASSEAGHPNQPQHF

d_gene: TRBD1
v_gene: TRBV27
abundance: .
j_gene: TRBJ2-7
len: 16
CDR3nt: TGTGCTCAGCAGTTTAATTCGGGACAGGGGTTACACGAGCAGTACTTC
CDR3aa: CAQQFNSGQGLHEQYF